One T cell receptor beta chain is described in this entry. Its antigen remains unknown. Autoimmune disease history or systemic immunosuppression excluded patients. Samples of blood were obtained at baseline, on cycle 4 day 1, and on cycle 7 day 1. This entry comes from a study of OX40 agonist ivuxolimab in advanced cancers. Across the study: Eligibility admitted prior anti-PD-1, anti-PD-L1 or anti-CTLA-4 therapy; roughly 37% had some. Study-wide points: Patients who responded partially at 0.1-3.0 mg/kg showed clonal expansion ranking among the lowest.

Method: immunoSEQ multiplex PCR; TCRdb's copy keeps in-frame clones and lacks some. The sample lists around 60,000 clones, approximately 89% occurring once. Germline lookup yields CDR1 LNHDA and CDR2 SQIVND (reference sequence). V lost 7 bases and J lost 4, with 14 bases in between. CDR3 size: 14 residues. The sequence was collected from an adult with an advanced solid tumor such as melanoma, head and neck, liver or kidney cancer. The chain carries TRBV19 and TRBJ1-3; D unclear. The source was CD4+ or CD8+ T cells sorted from blood, collected in a trial of the OX40 agonist ivuxolimab. CDR3 in DNA: TGTGCCAGTAACGAAGCGGAAATAGGAAACACCATATATTTT. It codes for CASNEAEIGNTIYF.